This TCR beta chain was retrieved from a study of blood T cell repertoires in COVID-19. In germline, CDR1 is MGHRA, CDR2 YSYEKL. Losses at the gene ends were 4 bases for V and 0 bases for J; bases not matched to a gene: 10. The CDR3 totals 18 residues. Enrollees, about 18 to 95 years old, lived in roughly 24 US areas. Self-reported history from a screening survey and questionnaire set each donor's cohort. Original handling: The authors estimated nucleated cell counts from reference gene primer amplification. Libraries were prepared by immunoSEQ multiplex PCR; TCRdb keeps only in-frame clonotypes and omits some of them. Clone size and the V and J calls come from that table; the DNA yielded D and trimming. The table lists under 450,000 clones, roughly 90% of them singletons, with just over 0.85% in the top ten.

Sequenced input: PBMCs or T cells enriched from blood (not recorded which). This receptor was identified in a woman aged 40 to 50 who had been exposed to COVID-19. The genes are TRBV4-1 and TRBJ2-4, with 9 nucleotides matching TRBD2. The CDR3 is CASSPTTSGDLAKNIQYF. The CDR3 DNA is TGCGCCAGCAGCCCAACGACTAGCGGAGACTTAGCCAAAAACATTCAGTACTTC.